This T cell receptor beta chain was documented in a study of cytomegalovirus exposure and HLA in healthy donors. Study-wide findings and caveats: Many donors carried some public TCRs, although rarity characterized most TCR sequences. There were about 160 TCR beta chains listed as cytomegalovirus-associated. Productive status was seen about 87% or about 30% of the time for most TCR beta V segments in an earlier analysis.

Donors in the study were healthy people who gave bone marrow. Amplification used 60 Vbeta primers and 13 Jbeta primers. Data came from immunoSEQ multiplex PCR; TCRdb stores just in-frame clones and leaves some out. The sample includes some 150,000 clones, just under 85% of them seen just once. This clone was recorded only once. Its specificity is unknown. The sequence came from a middle-aged man in good health and CMV-seropositive. The sequenced sample was PBMCs.

The CDR3 sequence: CASSPRGSGPYNEQFF. Here the CDR3 DNA reads TGTGCCAGCAGCCCCCGTGGTAGCGGACCCTACAATGAGCAGTTCTTC. This chain joins TRBV11-3 and TRBJ2-1; a possible D gene is TRBD2 (6 bases). This CDR3 is 16 amino acids long. Germline CDR1 and CDR2: SGHNT and YENEEA. V dropped 5 bases and J dropped 2 bases, with 16 bases sitting between them. The variable domain in full, with the rest retrieved from reference TRBV11-3 and TRBJ2-1, is EAGVVQSPRYKIIEKKQPVAFWCNPISGHNTLYWYLQNLGQGPELLIRYENEEAVDDSQLPKDRFSAERLKGVDSTLKIQPAELGDSAVYLCASSPRGSGPYNEQFFGPGTRLTVL.